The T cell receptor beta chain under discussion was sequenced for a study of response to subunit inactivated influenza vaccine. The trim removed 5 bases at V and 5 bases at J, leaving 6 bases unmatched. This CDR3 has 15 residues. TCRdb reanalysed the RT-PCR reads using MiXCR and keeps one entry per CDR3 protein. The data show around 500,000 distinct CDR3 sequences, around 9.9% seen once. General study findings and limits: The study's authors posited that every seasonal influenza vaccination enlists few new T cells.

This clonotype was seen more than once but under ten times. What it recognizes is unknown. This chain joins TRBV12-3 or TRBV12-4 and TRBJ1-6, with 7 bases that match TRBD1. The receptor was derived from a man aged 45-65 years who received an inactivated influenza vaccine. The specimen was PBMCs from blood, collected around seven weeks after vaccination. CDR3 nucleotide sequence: TGTGCCAGCAGTGTCCGGGACAGAGATAATTCACCCCTCCACTTT. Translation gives CASSVRDRDNSPLHF.